This passage covers 20 T cell receptor beta chains from one sample sequenced in a study of control samples from healthy donors and cancer patients. Using immunoSEQ multiplex PCR, the repertoire was profiled, and TCRdb retains in-frame clones only, with some absent. The sample lists more than 140,000 clones, 91% occurring once. Specimen: blood. These receptors were collected from a man aged 18-30 years in good health.

Note on this clone: The sample carries other DNA sequences with the same CDR3. The CDR3 bases are TGTGCCAGCTCACCAAGCTCCTACGAGCAGTACTTC. Protein sequence: CASSPSSYEQYF. The genes are TRBV18 and TRBJ2-7; D is unresolved. Per germline, CDR1 KGHSH and CDR2 LQKENI. The V end lost 2 bases, the J end lost 0 bases, and 2 bases lay between the germline ends. This CDR3 spans 12 amino acids. The full variable domain, completed using reference TRBV18 and TRBJ2-7, is NAGVMQNPRHLVRRRGQEARLRCSPMKGHSHVYWYRQLPEEGLKFMVYLQKENIIDESGMPKERFSAEFPKEGPSILRIQQVVRGDSAAYFCASSPSSYEQYFGPGTRLTVT.

The chain uses TRBV10-3 and TRBJ1-1, with a tentative D call TRBD1 (5 bases). CDR1 is ENHRY and CDR2 is SYGVKD in the germline V gene. The CDR3 covers 17 residues. V was trimmed by 2 bases and J by 2 bases, leaving 18 bases between them. In nucleotides, the CDR3 is TGTGCCATCAGTGAGACGGGGGGGATTGGGGCTAACACTGAAGCTTTCTTT. Amino acid sequence: CAISETGGIGANTEAFF.

The chain carries TRBV6-6 and TRBJ1-4; D uncertain. Trimming took off 5 bases at V and 2 bases at J, with 9 bases between the two ends. The CDR3 has 14 amino acids. CDR1 MNHNY and CDR2 SVGAGI come from the germline V gene (reference sequence). The CDR3 is CASSHTQTNEKLFF. The CDR3 nucleotides read TGTGCCAGCAGTCACACACAGACTAATGAAAAACTGTTTTTT.

The chain combines TRBV6-2 or TRBV6-3 with TRBJ2-2; D gene unclear. There are 17 residues in the CDR3. Germline assignment: CDR1 MNHEY and CDR2 SVGEGT. Trimming pared 0 bases from V and 6 bases from J, leaving 17 bases between. The CDR3 loop reads CASSYSGSFRLAGELFF. CDR3 coding DNA: TGTGCCAGCAGTTACTCAGGGTCTTTTAGATTGGCCGGGGAGCTGTTTTTT.

The rearrangement uses TRBV3-1 (or the pseudogene TRBV3-2) and TRBJ1-5, with unresolved D. This CDR3 is built from 15 residues. The V gene's germline CDR1 is LGHDT and CDR2 YNNKEL (reference sequence). The V and J ends lost 4 bases and 0 bases respectively, with 10 bases between them. DNA of the CDR3: TGTGCCAGCAGCCCTTATATGGATAGCAATCAGCCCCAGCATTTT. It is translated as CASSPYMDSNQPQHF.

This sequence joins TRBV11-2 and TRBJ2-2, with D possibly matching TRBD1 (6 bases). The CDR3 is 16 residues long. Germline-derived CDR1 and CDR2 are SGHAT and FQNNGV. V lost 2 bases to trimming and J lost 6 bases, with 16 bases between them. The CDR3 region is CASSLQGILEAGELFF. CDR3 in DNA: TGTGCCAGCAGCTTACAGGGGATCCTGGAGGCCGGGGAGCTGTTTTTT. Filled out from reference TRBV11-2 and TRBJ2-2, the complete variable domain reads EAGVAQSPRYKIIEKRQSVAFWCNPISGHATLYWYQQILGQGPKLLIQFQNNGVVDDSQLPKDRFSAERLKGVDSTLKIQPAKLEDSAVYLCASSLQGILEAGELFFGEGSRLTVL.

This clone was found once. J is TRBJ2-3 and V is TRBV27; 7 bases are shared with TRBD2. The CDR3 is made up of 15 amino acids. CDR1 MNHEY and CDR2 SMNVEV come from the germline V gene (reference sequence). The trim removed 5 bases at V and 1 base at J, leaving 6 bases unmatched. CDR3 loop: CASSAPSGGTDTQYF. CDR3 sequence (DNA): TGTGCCAGCAGTGCCCCCAGCGGGGGCACAGATACGCAGTATTTT.

The chain is built from TRBV4-1 and TRBJ2-2; D is undetermined. Per germline, CDR1 MGHRA and CDR2 YSYEKL. The CDR3 length is 13 residues. V lost 4 bases, J lost 3 bases, and 6 bases lay in between. As DNA, the CDR3 is TGCGCCAGCAGCCCATTGTACACCGGGGAGCTGTTTTTT. Its protein product is CASSPLYTGELFF.

The V gene is TRBV6-5, the J gene TRBJ2-5; 8 nucleotides agree with TRBD1. CDR3 length: 14 residues. With V trimmed by 2 bases and J by 11 bases, 10 bases remained unmatched. Germline assignment: CDR1 MNHEY and CDR2 SVGAGI. Written as DNA, the CDR3 is TGTGCCAGCAGTTACACCGACAGGGGTGGGCCTCAGTACTTC. Translating it yields CASSYTDRGGPQYF.

V and J are TRBV24-1 and TRBJ2-2; a possible D gene is TRBD1 (6 bases). CDR3 length: 14 residues. V lost 1 base and J lost 5, with 7 bases in between. Germline CDR1 reads KGHDR; CDR2 reads SFDVKD. CDR3 in DNA: TGTGCCACCAGTGATTTCACAGGGACCGGGGAGCTGTTTTTT. Its translation is CATSDFTGTGELFF.

This clone was seen a single time. CDR3 amino acids: CASSPTDRGSQPQHF. CDR3 nucleotide sequence: TGTGCCAGCAGCCCTACCGACAGAGGAAGTCAGCCCCAGCATTTT. The chain employs TRBV6-2 or TRBV6-3 and TRBJ1-5, with TRBD1 as a possible D gene (5 bases). V was clipped by 6 bases and J by 6 bases, with 18 bases between them. Germline CDR1 reads MNHEY; CDR2 reads SVGEGT. The CDR3 loop spans 15 amino acids.

This clone was found a few times. The genes are TRBV19 and TRBJ1-3, with 7 bases that match TRBD1. This CDR3 has 15 amino acids. V dropped 3 bases and J dropped 0; count of bases not matched to a gene: 2. CDR1 is LNHDA, CDR2 SQIVND, per germline (reference sequence). The CDR3 DNA sequence: TGTGCCAGTAGTATTGACAGGGCCTCTGGAAACACCATATATTTT. Translating it yields CASSIDRASGNTIYF.

This clone showed up just a few times. V is TRBV2 and J is TRBJ1-3, with a tentative D call TRBD1 (5 bases). Germline loops: CDR1 SNHLY, CDR2 FYNNEI. V lost 4 bases, J lost 2 bases, and 9 bases lay in between. The CDR3 sequence is 14 residues long. The CDR3 DNA sequence: TGTGCCAGCAGTGTTGGCAGGGCTGGAAACACCATATATTTT. Protein sequence: CASSVGRAGNTIYF.

This sequence joins TRBV2 and TRBJ2-1; 8 bases match TRBD2. CDR1 is SNHLY and CDR2 is FYNNEI in the germline V gene. The V segment lost 6 bases and the J segment 8 bases; nucleotides outside the gene matches: 9. This CDR3 comprises 14 residues. The CDR3 bases are TGTGCCAGCAGCCGAGCGGGGGCGATCGATGAGCAGTTCTTC. It encodes CASSRAGAIDEQFF.

This clone was detected only once. This rearrangement joins TRBV12-3 or TRBV12-4 to TRBJ2-7; no firm D call. The CDR3 consists of 13 residues. V was trimmed by 3 bases and J by 0 bases, leaving 6 bases between them. CDR3 in amino acids: CASSFQSSYEQYF. CDR3 DNA: TGTGCCAGCAGTTTTCAGAGCTCCTACGAGCAGTACTTC.

The chain joins TRBV7-3 to TRBJ2-2, with D perhaps matching TRBD2 (5 bases). The CDR3 sequence is 15 residues long. Germline V gene sequence: CDR1 SGHTA, CDR2 FQGTGA. Trimming pared 0 bases from V and 1 base from J, leaving 6 bases between. CDR3 in amino acids: CASSLTSGNTGELFF. The CDR3, as DNA: TGTGCCAGCAGCTTAACAAGCGGGAACACCGGGGAGCTGTTTTTT.

V gene TRBV30 combines with J gene TRBJ1-6; 10 bases are shared with TRBD1. The CDR3 runs to 14 residues. Unmatched junction bases numbered 9, after V lost 5 bases and J lost 11 bases. Germline lookup yields CDR1 GTSNPN and CDR2 SVGIG (reference sequence). CDR3 bases: TGTGCCTGGGAACCCGGGACAGGGGCTACACCCCTCCACTTT. This encodes CAWEPGTGATPLHF.

DNA of the CDR3: TGTGCCAGCAGCCCCCGGGGGGAGGACACCGGGGAGCTGTTTTTT. Protein: CASSPRGEDTGELFF. The gene calls are TRBV11-3 and TRBJ2-2, with 7 bases aligning to TRBD2. The CDR3 has 15 amino acids. Germline values: CDR1 SGHNT, CDR2 YENEEA. Germline trimming cut 5 bases from V and 3 bases from J; bases unmatched to any gene: 6. The full variable domain, its missing parts supplied by reference TRBV11-3 and TRBJ2-2, is EAGVVQSPRYKIIEKKQPVAFWCNPISGHNTLYWYLQNLGQGPELLIRYENEEAVDDSQLPKDRFSAERLKGVDSTLKIQPAELGDSAVYLCASSPRGEDTGELFFGEGSRLTVL.

The rearrangement links TRBV19 to TRBJ1-1, with D unclear. With 3 bases removed from V and 1 base from J, the gap between germline ends came to 9 bases. CDR3 length: 14 amino acids. The germline CDR1 and CDR2 sequences are LNHDA and SQIVND (reference sequence). The CDR3 loop reads CASSIGPQNTEAFF. DNA for the CDR3: TGTGCCAGTAGTATCGGACCGCAGAACACTGAAGCTTTCTTT.

This rearrangement joins TRBV9 to TRBJ2-2, with a tentative D call TRBD1 (5 bases). Judging by the DNA end, TRBJ1-3 fits better; the J call may be wrong. This CDR3 has 20 amino acids. CDR1 is SGDLS and CDR2 is YYNGEE in the germline V gene. The CDR3 coding sequence is TGTGCCAGCAGCGTAGCTACCAGGGTACCCTTCCCACTCTCTGGAAACACCATATATTTT. Protein product: CASSVATRVPFPLSGNTIYF.